The clone carrying this T cell receptor beta chain occurred many times. Using RNA transcripts as the source, TCR beta CDR3 regions were amplified. Researchers ran a first-round RT-PCR on the TCR CDR3 using the HTBI primer set. Each CDR3 protein is one row after TCRdb ran MiXCR on the multiplex PCR reads. The sample includes 200,000 to 300,000 distinct CDR3 sequences, 16% of them seen just once. The data originate from a study of T cells in Graves' hyperthyroidism and ophthalmopathy. Patients were excluded for uncontrolled infection, other autoimmune disease, pregnancy or lactation. The CDR3 has 13 residues. Trimming took 2 bases from V and 2 from J, leaving 3 bases between them. The germline V gene encodes CDR1 MNHEY and CDR2 SMNVEV (reference sequence).

The chain recombines TRBV27 with TRBJ2-2, with D uncertain. The receptor was isolated from a woman under 30 with Graves' ophthalmopathy. The sequencing sample was made of blood. The CDR3 loop is CASSLVNTGELFF. DNA for the CDR3: TGTGCCAGCAGTTTAGTTAACACCGGGGAGCTGTTTTTT.